One T cell receptor (beta chain) is described in this entry. This CDR3 region has 13 residues. Trimming pared 7 bases from V and 3 bases from J, leaving 15 bases between. Germline V gives CDR1 DFQATT, CDR2 SNEGSKA (reference sequence). The RNA, about 0.5 to 1 ug, was put through reverse transcription using random hexamers. Via MiXCR, TCRdb re-called the immunoSEQ multiplex PCR reads, giving one row per CDR3 protein. The sample has around 280,000 distinct CDR3 sequences, 80% to 90% seen once. The sample originates from a study of CD8 T cells in Susac syndrome. The sample was CD8+ T cells from PBMCs. The TCR sequence derives from a human donor with multiple sclerosis. This chain connects TRBV20-1 to TRBJ1-1; a weak D match, TRBD1 (5 bases). CDR3 residues: CSVTGVGDTEAFF. The CDR3 DNA sequence: TGCAGTGTTACGGGGGTGGGGGACACTGAAGCTTTCTTT.